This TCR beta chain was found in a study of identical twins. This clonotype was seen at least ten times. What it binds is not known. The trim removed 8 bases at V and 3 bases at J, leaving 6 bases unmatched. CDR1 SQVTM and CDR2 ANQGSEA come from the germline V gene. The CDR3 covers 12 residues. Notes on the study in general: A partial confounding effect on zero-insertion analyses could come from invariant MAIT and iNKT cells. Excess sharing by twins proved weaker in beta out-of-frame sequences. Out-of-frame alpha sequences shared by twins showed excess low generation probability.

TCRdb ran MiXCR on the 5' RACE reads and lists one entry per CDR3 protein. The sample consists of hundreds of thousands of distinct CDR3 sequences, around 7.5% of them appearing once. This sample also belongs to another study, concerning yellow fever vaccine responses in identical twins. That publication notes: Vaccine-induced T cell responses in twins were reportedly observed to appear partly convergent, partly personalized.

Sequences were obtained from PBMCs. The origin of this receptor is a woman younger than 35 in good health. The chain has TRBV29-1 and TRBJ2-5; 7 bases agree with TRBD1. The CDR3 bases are TGCAGCACCGGGACAGCCGAAGAGACCCAGTACTTC. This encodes CSTGTAEETQYF. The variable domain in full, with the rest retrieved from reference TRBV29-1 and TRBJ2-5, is SAVISQKPSRDICQRGTSLTIQCQVDSQVTMMFWYRQQPGQSLTLIATANQGSEATYESGFVIDKFPISRPNLTFSTLTVSNMSPEDSSIYLCSTGTAEETQYFGPGTRLLVL.